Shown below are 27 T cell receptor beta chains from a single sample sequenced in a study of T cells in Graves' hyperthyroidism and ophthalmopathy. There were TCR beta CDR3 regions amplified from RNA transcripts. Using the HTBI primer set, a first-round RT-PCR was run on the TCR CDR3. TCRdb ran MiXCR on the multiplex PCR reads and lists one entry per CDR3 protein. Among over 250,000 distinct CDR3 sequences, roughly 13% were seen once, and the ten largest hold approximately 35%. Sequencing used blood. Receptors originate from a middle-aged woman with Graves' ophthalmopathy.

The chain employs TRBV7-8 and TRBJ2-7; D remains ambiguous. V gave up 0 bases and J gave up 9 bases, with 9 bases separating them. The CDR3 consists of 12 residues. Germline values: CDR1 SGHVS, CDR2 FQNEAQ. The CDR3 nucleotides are TGTGCCAGCAGCTTAGCGAAACCCGGGCAGTACTTC. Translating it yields CASSLAKPGQYF.

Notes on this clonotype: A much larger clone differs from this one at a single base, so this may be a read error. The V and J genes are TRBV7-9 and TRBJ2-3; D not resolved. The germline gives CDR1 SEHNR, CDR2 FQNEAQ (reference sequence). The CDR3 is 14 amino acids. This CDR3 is CASSLMISSDMQYF. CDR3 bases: TGTGCCAGCAGCTTAATGATTAGCTCAGATATGCAGTATTTT.

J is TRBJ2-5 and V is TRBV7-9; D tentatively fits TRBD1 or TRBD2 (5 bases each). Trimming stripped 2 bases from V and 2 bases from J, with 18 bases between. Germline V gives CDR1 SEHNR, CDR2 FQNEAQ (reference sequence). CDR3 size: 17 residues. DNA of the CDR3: TGTGCCAGCAGCTTACCGGGACCGCGGTTGGGGCAAGAGACCCAGTACTTC. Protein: CASSLPGPRLGQETQYF. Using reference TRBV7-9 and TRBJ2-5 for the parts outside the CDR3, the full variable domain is DTGVSQNPRHKITKRGQNVTFRCDPISEHNRLYWYRQTLGQGPEFLTYFQNEAQLEKSRLLSDRFSAERPKGSFSTLEIQRTEQGDSAMYLCASSLPGPRLGQETQYFGPGTRLLVL.

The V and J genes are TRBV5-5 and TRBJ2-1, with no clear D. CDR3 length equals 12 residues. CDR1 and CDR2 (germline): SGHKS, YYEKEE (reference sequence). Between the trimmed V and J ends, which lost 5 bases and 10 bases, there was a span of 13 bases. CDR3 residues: CASRASTREQFF. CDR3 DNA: TGTGCCAGCAGGGCTTCGACACGGGAGCAGTTCTTC.

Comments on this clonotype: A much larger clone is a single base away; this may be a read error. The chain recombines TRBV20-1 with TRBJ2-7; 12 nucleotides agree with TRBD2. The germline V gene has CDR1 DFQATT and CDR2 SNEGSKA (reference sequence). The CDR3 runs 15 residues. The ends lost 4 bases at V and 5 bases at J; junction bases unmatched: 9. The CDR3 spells CSATPRLAGVHEQYF. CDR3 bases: TGCAGTGCTACCCCTAGACTAGCGGGAGTCCACGAGCAGTACTTC.

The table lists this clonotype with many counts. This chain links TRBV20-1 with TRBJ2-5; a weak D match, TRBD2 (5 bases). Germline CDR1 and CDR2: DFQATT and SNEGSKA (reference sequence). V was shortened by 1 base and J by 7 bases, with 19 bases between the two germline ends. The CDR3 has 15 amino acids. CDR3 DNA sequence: TGCAGTGCTAGAGGCACCGGACTGGCCCTTGGGACCCAGTACTTC. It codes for CSARGTGLALGTQYF.

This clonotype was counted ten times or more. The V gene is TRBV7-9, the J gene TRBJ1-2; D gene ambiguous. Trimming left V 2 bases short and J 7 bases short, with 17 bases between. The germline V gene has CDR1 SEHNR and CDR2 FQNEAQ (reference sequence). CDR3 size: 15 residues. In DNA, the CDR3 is TGTGCCAGCAGCTTACCCACCCGAGAAGGTCGTGGCTACACCTTC. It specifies CASSLPTREGRGYTF.

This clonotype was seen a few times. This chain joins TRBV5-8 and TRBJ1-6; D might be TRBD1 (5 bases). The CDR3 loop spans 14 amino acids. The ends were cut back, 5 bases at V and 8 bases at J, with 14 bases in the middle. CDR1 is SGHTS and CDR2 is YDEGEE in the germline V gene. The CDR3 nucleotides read TGTGCCAGCAGTCTCGACGGGGGGGATTCACCCCTCCACTTT. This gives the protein CASSLDGGDSPLHF.

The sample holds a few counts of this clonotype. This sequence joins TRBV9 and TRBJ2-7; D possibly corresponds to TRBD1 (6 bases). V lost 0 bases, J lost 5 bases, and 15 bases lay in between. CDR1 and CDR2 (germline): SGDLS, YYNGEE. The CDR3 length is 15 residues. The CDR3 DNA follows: TGTGCCAGCAGCGTAGAAAATTCAGGGGTCCACGAGCAGTACTTC. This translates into CASSVENSGVHEQYF.

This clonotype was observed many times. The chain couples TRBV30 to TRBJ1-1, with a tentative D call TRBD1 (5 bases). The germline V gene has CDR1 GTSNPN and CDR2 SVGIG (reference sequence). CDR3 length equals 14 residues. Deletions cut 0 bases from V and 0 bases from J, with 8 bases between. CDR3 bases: TGTGCCTGGAGTGTCAGGGCCGTGAACACTGAAGCTTTCTTT. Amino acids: CAWSVRAVNTEAFF.

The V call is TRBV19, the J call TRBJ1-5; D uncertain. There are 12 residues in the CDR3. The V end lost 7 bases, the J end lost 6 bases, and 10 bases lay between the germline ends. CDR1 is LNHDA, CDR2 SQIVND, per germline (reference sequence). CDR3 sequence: CASTFSSQPQHF. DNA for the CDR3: TGTGCCAGTACCTTTAGCTCTCAGCCCCAGCATTTT. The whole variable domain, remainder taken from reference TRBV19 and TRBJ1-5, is DGGITQSPKYLFRKEGQNVTLSCEQNLNHDAMYWYRQDPGQGLRLIYYSQIVNDFQKGDIAEGYSVSREKKESFPLTVTSAQKNPTAFYLCASTFSSQPQHFGDGTRLSIL.

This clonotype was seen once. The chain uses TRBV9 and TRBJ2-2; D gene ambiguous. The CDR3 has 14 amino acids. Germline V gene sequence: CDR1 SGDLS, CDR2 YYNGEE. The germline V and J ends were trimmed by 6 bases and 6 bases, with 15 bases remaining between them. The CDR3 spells CASKSGLGAGELFF. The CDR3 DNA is TGTGCCAGCAAGTCGGGCCTAGGAGCCGGGGAGCTGTTTTTT.

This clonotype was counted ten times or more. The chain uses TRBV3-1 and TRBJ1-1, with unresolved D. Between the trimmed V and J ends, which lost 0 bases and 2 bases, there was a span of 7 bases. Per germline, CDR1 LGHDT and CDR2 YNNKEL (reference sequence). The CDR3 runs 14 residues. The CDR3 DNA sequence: TGTGCCAGCAGCCAAGATGCCGGAAACACTGAAGCTTTCTTT. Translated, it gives CASSQDAGNTEAFF.

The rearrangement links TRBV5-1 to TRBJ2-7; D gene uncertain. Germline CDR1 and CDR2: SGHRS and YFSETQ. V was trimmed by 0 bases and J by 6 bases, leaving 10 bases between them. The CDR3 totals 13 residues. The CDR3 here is CASSLDPGGEQYF. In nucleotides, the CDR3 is TGCGCCAGCAGCTTGGATCCGGGCGGCGAGCAGTACTTC.

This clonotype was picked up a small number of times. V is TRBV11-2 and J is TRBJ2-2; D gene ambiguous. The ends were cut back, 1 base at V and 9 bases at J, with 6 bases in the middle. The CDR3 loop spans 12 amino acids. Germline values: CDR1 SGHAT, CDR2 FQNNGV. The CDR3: CASSLGDRELFF. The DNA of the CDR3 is TGTGCCAGCAGCTTAGGGGATAGGGAGCTGTTTTTT.

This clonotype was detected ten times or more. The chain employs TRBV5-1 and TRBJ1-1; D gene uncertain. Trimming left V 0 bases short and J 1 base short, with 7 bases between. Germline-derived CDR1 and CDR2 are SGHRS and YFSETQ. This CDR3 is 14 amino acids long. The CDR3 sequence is CASSLATTNTEAFF. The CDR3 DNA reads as TGCGCCAGCAGCTTGGCCACGACGAACACTGAAGCTTTCTTT.

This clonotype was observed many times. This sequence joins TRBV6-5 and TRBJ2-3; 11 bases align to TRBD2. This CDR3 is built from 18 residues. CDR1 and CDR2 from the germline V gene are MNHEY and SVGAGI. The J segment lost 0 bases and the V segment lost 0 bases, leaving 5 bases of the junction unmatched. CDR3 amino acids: CASSYSSTSGGSTDTQYF. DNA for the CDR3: TGTGCCAGCAGTTACTCGTCAACTAGCGGGGGAAGCACAGATACGCAGTATTTT.

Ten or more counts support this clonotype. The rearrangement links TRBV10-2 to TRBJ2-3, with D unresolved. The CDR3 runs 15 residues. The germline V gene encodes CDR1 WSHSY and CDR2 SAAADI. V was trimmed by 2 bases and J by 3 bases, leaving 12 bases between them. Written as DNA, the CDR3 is TGCGCCAGCAGTGAGGGCAGGTTCGGAACAGATACGCAGTATTTT. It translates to CASSEGRFGTDTQYF.

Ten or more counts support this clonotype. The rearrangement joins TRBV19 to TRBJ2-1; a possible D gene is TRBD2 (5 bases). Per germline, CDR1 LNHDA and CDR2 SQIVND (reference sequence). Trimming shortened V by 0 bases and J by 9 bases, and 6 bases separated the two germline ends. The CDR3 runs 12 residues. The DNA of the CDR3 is TGTGCCAGTAGTATAGATGGAGGTGAGCAGTTCTTC. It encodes CASSIDGGEQFF.

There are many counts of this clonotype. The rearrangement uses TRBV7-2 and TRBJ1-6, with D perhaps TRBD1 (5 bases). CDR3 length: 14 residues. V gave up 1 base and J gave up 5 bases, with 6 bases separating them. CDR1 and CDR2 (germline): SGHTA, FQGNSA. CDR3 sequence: CASSLVRDNSPLHF. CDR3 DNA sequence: TGTGCCAGCAGCTTAGTCAGGGATAATTCACCCCTCCACTTT.

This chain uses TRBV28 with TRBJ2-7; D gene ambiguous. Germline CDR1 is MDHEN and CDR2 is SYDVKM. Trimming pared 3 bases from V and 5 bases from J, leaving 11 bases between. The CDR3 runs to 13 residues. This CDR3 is CASSLVGSDEQYF. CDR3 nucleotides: TGTGCCAGCAGTTTGGTGGGGTCCGACGAGCAGTACTTC. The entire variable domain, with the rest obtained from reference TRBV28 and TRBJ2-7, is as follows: DVKVTQSSRYLVKRTGEKVFLECVQDMDHENMFWYRQDPGLGLRLIYFSYDVKMKEKGDIPEGYSVSREKKERFSLILESASTNQTSMYLCASSLVGSDEQYFGPGTRLTVT.

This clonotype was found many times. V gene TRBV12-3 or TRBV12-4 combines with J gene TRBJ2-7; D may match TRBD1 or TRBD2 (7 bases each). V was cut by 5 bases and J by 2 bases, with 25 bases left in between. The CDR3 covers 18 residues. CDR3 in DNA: TGTGCCAGCAGTCGGCGGGAGATCGTGGACAGGTGGGCCTACGAGCAGTACTTC. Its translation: CASSRREIVDRWAYEQYF.

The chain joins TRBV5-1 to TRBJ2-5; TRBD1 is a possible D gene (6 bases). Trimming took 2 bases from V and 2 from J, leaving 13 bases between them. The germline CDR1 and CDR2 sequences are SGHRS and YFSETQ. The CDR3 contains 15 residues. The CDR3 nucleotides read TGCGCCAGCAGCTTATCGACAGGCTTGCAAGAGACCCAGTACTTC. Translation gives CASSLSTGLQETQYF.

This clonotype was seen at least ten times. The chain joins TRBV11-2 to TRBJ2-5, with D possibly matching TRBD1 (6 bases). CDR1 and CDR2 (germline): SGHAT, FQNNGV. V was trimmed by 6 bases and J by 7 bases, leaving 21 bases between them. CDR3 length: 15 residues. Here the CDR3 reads CASRKIRGEGVTQYF. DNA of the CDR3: TGTGCCAGCAGAAAGATCCGGGGCGAGGGGGTGACCCAGTACTTC.

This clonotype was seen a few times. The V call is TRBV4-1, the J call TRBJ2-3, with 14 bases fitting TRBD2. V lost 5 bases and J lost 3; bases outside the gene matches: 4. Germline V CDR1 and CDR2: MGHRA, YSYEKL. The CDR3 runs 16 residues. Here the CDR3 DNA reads TGCGCCAGCAGCTTGCGACTAGCGGGGGGGACAGATACGCAGTATTTT. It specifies CASSLRLAGGTDTQYF.

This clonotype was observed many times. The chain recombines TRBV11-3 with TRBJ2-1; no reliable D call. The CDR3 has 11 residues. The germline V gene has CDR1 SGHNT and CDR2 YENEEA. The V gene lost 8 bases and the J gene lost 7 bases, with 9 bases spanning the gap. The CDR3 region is CASGSRNEQFF. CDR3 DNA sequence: TGTGCCAGCGGGTCGCGAAATGAGCAGTTCTTC.

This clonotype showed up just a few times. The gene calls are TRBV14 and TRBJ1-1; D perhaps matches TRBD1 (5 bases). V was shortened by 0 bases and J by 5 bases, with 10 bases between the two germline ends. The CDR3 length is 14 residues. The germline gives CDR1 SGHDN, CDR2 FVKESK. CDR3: CASSQEDSMTEAFF. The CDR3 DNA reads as TGTGCCAGCAGCCAAGAAGACAGTATGACTGAAGCTTTCTTT.